The present entry profiles one T cell receptor beta chain with its context. Its antigen is currently unknown. V lost 8 bases and J lost 5; bases outside the gene matches: 9. Germline CDR1 and CDR2: MDHEN and SYDVKM. This CDR3 spans 13 amino acids. This sample stems from a study of chemoradiotherapy in HPV16-positive cancers. Overall study findings and caveats: Functional assays defining HPV-specific T cells used only a couple of HPV16-positive patients. HPV-responsive T-cell expansion during chemoradiotherapy was linked to improved recurrence-free survival in HPV16-positive patients. Non-HPV-specific T cells did not expand in tumors during treatment, whereas candidate HPV-specific clones and E7-related motifs did.

Over chemoradiotherapy, repertoires were sampled more than once. This table comes from immunoSEQ multiplex PCR, and its TCRdb copy is limited to in-frame clones, with some not included. The table has under 35,000 clones, 85% to 95% seen once; the top ten hold under 20%. The V call is TRBV28, the J call TRBJ2-7; 7 nucleotides align to TRBD2. The sequence derives from a human donor with HPV-associated anogenital cancer. The sample here was blood, taken from a patient who underwent chemoradiotherapy. Here the CDR3 DNA reads TGTGCCAGCCTCACGGGACTATCAAACGAGCAGTACTTC. The encoded protein is CASLTGLSNEQYF.